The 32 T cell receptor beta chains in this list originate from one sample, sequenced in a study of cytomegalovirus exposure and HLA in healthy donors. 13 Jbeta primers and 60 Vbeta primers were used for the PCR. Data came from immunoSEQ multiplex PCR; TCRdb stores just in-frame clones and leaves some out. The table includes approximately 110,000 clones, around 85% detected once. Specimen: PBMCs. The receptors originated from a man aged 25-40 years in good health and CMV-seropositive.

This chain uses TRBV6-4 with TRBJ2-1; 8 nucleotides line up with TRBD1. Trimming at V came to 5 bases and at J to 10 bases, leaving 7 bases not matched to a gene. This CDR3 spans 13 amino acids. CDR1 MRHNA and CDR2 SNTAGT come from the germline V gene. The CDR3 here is CASSLQGGREQFF. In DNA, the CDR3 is TGTGCCAGCAGTTTACAGGGGGGAAGGGAGCAGTTCTTC.

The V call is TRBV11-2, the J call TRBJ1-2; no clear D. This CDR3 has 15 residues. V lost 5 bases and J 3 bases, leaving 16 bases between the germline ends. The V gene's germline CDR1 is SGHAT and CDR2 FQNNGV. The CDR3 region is CASSQKLGRDYGYTF. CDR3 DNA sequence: TGTGCCAGCAGCCAGAAGTTAGGGAGGGACTATGGCTACACCTTC. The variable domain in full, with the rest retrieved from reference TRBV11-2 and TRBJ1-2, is EAGVAQSPRYKIIEKRQSVAFWCNPISGHATLYWYQQILGQGPKLLIQFQNNGVVDDSQLPKDRFSAERLKGVDSTLKIQPAKLEDSAVYLCASSQKLGRDYGYTFGSGTRLTVV.

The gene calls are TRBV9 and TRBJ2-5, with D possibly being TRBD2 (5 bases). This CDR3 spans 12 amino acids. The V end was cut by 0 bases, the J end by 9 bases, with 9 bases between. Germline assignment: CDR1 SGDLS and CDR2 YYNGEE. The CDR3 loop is CASSVGGSAQYF. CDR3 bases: TGTGCCAGCAGCGTAGGAGGGAGCGCCCAGTACTTC.

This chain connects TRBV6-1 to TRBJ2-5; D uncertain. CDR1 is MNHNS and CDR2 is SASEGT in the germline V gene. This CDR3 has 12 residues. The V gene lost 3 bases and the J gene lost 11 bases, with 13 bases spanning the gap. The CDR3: CASSDGVVGQYF. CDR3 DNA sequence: TGTGCCAGCAGTGATGGTGTTGTCGGTCAGTACTTC.

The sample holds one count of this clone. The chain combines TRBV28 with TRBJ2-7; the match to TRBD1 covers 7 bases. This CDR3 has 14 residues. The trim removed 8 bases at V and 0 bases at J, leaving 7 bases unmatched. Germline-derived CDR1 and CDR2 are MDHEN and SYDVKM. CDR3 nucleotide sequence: TGTGCCAGCGAATCCCGGGACAGCTCCTACGAGCAGTACTTC. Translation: CASESRDSSYEQYF.

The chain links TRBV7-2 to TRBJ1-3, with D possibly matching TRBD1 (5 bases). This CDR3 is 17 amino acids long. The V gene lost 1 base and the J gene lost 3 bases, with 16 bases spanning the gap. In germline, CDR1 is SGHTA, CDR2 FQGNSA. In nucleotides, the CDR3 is TGTGCCAGCAGCTTAGTGTTGGGCAGGGAAGTTGGAAACACCATATATTTT. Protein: CASSLVLGREVGNTIYF.

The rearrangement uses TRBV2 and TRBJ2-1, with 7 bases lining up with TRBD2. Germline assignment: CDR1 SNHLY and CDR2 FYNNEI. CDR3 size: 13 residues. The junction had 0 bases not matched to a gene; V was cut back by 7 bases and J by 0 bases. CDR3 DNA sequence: TGTGCCAGCACTAGCGGCTCCTACAATGAGCAGTTCTTC. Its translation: CASTSGSYNEQFF. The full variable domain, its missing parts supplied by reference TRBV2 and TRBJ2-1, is EPEVTQTPSHQVTQMGQEVILRCVPISNHLYFYWYRQILGQKVEFLVSFYNNEISEKSEIFDDQFSVERPDGSNFTLKIRSTKLEDSAMYFCASTSGSYNEQFFGPGTRLTVL.

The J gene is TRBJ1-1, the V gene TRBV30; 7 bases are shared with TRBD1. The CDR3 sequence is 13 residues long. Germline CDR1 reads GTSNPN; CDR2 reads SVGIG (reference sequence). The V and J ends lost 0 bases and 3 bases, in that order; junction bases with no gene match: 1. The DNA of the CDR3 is TGTGCCTGGAGTGTACAGGGGCACACTGAAGCTTTCTTT. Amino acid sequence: CAWSVQGHTEAFF.

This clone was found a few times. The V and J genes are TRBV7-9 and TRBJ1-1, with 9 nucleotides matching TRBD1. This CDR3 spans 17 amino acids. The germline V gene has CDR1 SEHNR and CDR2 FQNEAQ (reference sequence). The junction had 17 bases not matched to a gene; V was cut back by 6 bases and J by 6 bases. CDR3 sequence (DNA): TGTGCCAGCAGACCAAACGGGTGGGGACAGGGTCCTTCTGAAGCTTTCTTT. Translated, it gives CASRPNGWGQGPSEAFF.

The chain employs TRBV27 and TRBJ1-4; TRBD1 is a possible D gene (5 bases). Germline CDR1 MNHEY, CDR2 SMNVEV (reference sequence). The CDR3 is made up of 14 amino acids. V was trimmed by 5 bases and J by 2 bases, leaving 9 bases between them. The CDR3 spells CASSTTDTNEKLFF. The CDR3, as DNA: TGTGCCAGCAGTACGACAGATACTAATGAAAAACTGTTTTTT.

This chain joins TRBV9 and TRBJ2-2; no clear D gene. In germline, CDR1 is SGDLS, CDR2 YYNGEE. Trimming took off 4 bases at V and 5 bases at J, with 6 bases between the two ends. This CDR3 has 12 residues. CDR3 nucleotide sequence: TGTGCCAGCAGCTCCCAAACCGGGGAGCTGTTTTTT. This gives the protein CASSSQTGELFF.

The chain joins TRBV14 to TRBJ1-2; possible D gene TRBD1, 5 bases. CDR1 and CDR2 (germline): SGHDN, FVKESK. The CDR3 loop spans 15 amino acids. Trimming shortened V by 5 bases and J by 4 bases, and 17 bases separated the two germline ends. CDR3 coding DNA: TGTGCCAGCAGCTTCACCCCAGGGCCTTCCTATGGCTACACCTTC. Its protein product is CASSFTPGPSYGYTF.

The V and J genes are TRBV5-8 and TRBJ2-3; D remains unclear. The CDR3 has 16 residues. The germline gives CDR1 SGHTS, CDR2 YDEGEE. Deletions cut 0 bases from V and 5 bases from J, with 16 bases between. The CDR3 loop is CASSLESAIRGDTQYF. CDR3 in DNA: TGTGCCAGCAGCTTGGAGTCGGCCATCCGAGGAGATACGCAGTATTTT.

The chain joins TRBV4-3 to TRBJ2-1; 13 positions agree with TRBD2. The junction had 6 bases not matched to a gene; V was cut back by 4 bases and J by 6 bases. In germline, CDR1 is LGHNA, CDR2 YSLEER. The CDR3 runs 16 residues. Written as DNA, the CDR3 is TGCGCCAGCAGCCGATCTACTAGCGGGGGGGCCAATGAGCAGTTCTTC. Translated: CASSRSTSGGANEQFF.

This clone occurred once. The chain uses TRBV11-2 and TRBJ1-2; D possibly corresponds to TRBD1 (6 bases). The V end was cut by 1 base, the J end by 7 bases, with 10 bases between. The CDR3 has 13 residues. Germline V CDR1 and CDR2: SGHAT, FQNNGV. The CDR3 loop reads CASSLARGFGYTF. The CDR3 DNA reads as TGTGCCAGCAGCTTAGCCAGGGGATTTGGCTACACCTTC. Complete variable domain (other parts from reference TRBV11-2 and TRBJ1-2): EAGVAQSPRYKIIEKRQSVAFWCNPISGHATLYWYQQILGQGPKLLIQFQNNGVVDDSQLPKDRFSAERLKGVDSTLKIQPAKLEDSAVYLCASSLARGFGYTFGSGTRLTVV.

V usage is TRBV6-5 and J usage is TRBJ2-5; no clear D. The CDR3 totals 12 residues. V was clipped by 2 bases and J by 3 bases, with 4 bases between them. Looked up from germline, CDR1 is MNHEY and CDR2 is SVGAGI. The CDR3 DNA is TGTGCCAGCAGTTACAGCAAAGAGACCCAGTACTTC. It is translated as CASSYSKETQYF.

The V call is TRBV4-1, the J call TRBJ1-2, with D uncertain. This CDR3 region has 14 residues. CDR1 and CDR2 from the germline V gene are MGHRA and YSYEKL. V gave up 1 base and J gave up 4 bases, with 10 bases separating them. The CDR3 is CASSQVKGSYGYTF. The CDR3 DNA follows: TGCGCCAGCAGCCAAGTAAAAGGGAGCTATGGCTACACCTTC.

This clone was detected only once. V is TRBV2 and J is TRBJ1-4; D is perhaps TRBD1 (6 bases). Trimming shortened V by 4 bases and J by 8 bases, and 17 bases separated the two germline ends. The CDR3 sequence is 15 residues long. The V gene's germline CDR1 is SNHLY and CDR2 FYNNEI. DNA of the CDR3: TGTGCCAGCAGTGTAAGGGGGAATGGTGTGGAAAAACTGTTTTTT. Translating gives CASSVRGNGVEKLFF.

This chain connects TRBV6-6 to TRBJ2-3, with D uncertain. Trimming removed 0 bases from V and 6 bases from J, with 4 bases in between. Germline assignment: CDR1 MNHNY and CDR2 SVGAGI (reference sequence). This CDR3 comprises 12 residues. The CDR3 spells CASSYSQDTQYF. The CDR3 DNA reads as TGTGCCAGCAGTTACTCTCAGGATACGCAGTATTTT.

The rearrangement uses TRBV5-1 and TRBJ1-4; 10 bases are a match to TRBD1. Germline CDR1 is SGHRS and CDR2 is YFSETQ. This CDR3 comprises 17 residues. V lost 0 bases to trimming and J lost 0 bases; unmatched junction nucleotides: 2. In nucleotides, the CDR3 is TGCGCCAGCAGCTTGGTAGGACAGGGGGCAACTAATGAAAAACTGTTTTTT. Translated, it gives CASSLVGQGATNEKLFF.

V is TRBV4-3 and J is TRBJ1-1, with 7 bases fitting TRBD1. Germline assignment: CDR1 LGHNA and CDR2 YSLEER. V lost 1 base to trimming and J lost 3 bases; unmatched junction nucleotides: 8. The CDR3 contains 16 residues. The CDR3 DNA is TGCGCCAGCAGCCAAGGCCCAGGGGGAGTCGACACTGAAGCTTTCTTT. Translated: CASSQGPGGVDTEAFF.

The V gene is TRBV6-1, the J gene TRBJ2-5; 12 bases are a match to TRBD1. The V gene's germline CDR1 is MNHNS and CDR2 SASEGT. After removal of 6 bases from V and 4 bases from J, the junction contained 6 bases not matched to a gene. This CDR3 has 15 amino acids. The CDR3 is CASRTGTGGSETQYF. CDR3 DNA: TGTGCCAGCAGGACCGGGACAGGGGGCTCAGAGACCCAGTACTTC.

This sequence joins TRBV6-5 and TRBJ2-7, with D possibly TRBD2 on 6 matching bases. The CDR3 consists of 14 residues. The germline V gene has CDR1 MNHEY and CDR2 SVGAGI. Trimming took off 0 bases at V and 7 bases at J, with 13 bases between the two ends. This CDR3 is CASSYSPVREEQYF. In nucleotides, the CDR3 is TGTGCCAGCAGTTACTCCCCCGTACGGGAGGAGCAGTACTTC.

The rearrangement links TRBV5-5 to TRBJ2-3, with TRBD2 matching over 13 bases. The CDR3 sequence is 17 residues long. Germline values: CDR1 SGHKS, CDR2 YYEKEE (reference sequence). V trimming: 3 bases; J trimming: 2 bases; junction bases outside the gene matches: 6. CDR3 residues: CASSYPTSGGPTDTQYF. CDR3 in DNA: TGTGCCAGCAGCTACCCGACTAGCGGGGGGCCCACAGATACGCAGTATTTT.

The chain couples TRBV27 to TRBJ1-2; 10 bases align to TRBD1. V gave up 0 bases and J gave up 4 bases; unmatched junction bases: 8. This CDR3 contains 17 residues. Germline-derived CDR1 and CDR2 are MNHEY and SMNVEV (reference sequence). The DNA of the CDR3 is TGTGCCAGCAGTTTATCCTCCGGGACAGGGGAGATCTATGGCTACACCTTC. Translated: CASSLSSGTGEIYGYTF.

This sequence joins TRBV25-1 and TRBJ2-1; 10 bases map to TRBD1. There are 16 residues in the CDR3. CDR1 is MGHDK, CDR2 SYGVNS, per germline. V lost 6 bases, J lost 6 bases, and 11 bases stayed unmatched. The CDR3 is CASRASRDRGFNEQFF. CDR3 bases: TGTGCCAGCAGGGCGTCCCGGGACAGGGGATTCAATGAGCAGTTCTTC. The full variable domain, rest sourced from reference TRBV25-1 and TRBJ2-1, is EADIYQTPRYLVIGTGKKITLECSQTMGHDKMYWYQQDPGMELHLIHYSYGVNSTEKGDLSSESTVSRIRTEHFPLTLESARPSHTSQYLCASRASRDRGFNEQFFGPGTRLTVL.

The CDR3 DNA follows: TGTGCCAGCAGCGCCGCCTTGGCAGGGCGGGAAAAACTGTTTTTT. Residues: CASSAALAGREKLFF. V usage is TRBV25-1 and J usage is TRBJ1-4, with TRBD1 as a possible D gene (5 bases). Looked up from germline, CDR1 is MGHDK and CDR2 is SYGVNS. Trimming shortened V by 6 bases and J by 8 bases, and 19 bases separated the two germline ends. This CDR3 has 15 residues.

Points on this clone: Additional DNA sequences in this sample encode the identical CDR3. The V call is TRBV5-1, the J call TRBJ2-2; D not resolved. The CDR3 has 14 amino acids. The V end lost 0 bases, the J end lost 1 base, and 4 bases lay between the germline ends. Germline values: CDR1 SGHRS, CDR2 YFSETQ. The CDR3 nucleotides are TGCGCCAGCAGCTTGGCGGGGAACACCGGGGAGCTGTTTTTT. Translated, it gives CASSLAGNTGELFF.

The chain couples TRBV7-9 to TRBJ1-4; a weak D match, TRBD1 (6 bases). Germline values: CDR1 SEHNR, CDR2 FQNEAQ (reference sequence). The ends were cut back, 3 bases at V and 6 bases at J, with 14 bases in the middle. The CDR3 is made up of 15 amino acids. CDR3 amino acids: CASSFQGPYDEKLFF. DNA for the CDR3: TGTGCCAGCAGCTTCCAGGGGCCGTACGATGAAAAACTGTTTTTT. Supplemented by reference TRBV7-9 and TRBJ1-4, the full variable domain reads DTGVSQNPRHKITKRGQNVTFRCDPISEHNRLYWYRQTLGQGPEFLTYFQNEAQLEKSRLLSDRFSAERPKGSFSTLEIQRTEQGDSAMYLCASSFQGPYDEKLFFGSGTQLSVL.

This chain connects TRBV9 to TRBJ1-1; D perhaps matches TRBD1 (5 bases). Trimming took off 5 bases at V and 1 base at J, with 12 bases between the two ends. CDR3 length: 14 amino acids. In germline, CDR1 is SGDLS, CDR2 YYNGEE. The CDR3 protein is CASREQTANTEAFF. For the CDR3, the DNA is TGTGCCAGCAGAGAACAGACAGCGAACACTGAAGCTTTCTTT.

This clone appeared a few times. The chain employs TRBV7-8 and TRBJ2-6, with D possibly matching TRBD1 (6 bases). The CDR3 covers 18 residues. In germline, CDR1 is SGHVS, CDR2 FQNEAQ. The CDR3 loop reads CAYPSDRRLYSGANVLTF. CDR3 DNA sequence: TGTGCGTACCCATCCGACAGGCGGCTTTACTCTGGGGCCAACGTCCTGACTTTC. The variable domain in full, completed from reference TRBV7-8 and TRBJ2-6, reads GAGVSQSPRYKVAKRGQDVALRCDPISGHVSLFWYQQALGQGPEFLTYFQNEAQLDKSGLPSDRFFAERPEGSVSTLKIQRTQQEDSAVYLCAYPSDRRLYSGANVLTFGAGSRLTVL.

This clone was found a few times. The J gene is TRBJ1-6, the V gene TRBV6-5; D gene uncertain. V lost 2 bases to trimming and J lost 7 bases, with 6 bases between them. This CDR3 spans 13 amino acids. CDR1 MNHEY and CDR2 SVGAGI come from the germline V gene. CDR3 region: CASSYRENSPLHF. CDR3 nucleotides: TGTGCCAGCAGTTACAGGGAGAATTCACCCCTCCACTTT.